Sequencing of this T cell receptor (beta chain) was carried out in a study of regulatory T cells in long-lasting Graves disease. HTBI primers from iRepertoire and Arm-PCR of CDR3 regions yielded the TCR beta libraries. TCRdb re-derived calls from the multiplex PCR reads in MiXCR, one entry per CDR3 protein. The sample includes 350,000 to 450,000 distinct CDR3 sequences, more than 12% of them seen just once. Time point noted: newly diagnosed GD, antithyroid drugs for less than 3 months. RNA isolated from PBMCs was used to make the TCR library. This clonotype has a count of ten or more. The same data also contributed to another study, on T cells in Graves' hyperthyroidism and ophthalmopathy. As reported in that work: The TCR CDR3 was amplified in a first-round RT-PCR using the HTBI primer set.

The receptor comes from a woman aged 25-40 years with Graves disease. Material: peripheral blood mononuclear cells (PBMCs), obtained at new diagnosis, from a patient treated with antithyroid drugs.

The CDR3 DNA follows: TGTGCCAGCAGTTACTCCGGAGGGCTAATGAACACTGAAGCTTTCTTT. Translated, it gives CASSYSGGLMNTEAFF. The V and J genes are TRBV6-2 or TRBV6-3 and TRBJ1-1; D is uncertain. V was shortened by 0 bases and J by 0 bases, with 11 bases between the two germline ends. The V gene's germline CDR1 is MNHEY and CDR2 SVGEGT. The CDR3 is 16 residues long.